These T cell receptor beta chains were read from a single sample in a study of blood T cell repertoires in COVID-19. Sequencing was performed with immunoSEQ multiplex PCR; in TCRdb, only in-frame clones are kept and a portion is missing. The repertoire holds some 390,000 clones, with around 87% as singletons. Sequencing was performed on peripheral blood. The receptors here all came from a woman aged 60-75 years with COVID-19, enrolled during active disease. Each CDR3 is given with its conserved first and last residue. A D gene is named only where the DNA matches it firmly. Size values are once, few and many counts, or a class for expanded clones, and some rows have none.

>TRBV21-1|NA|TRBJ2-1|NA
CASSLPPEQFF
TGTGCCAGCAGCCTCCCCCCTGAGCAGTTCTTC
>TRBV4-1|TRBD1|TRBJ2-7|NA
CASSEQGVPYEQYF
TGCGCCAGCAGCGAGCAGGGGGTTCCCTACGAGCAGTACTTC
>TRBV7-2|TRBD1|TRBJ1-6|NA
CASSIGTGNNSPLHF
TGTGCCAGCAGCATCGGGACAGGAAATAATTCACCCCTCCACTTT
>TRBV7-7|NA|TRBJ2-5|NA
CASSRAREETQYF
TGTGCCAGCAGCCGAGCGCGGGAAGAGACCCAGTACTTC
>TRBV20-1|TRBD1|TRBJ2-5|NA
CSSNRGETQYF
TGCAGTAGTAACAGGGGCGAGACCCAGTACTTC
>TRBV7-3|NA|TRBJ1-2|once
CASSSGGANYGYTF
TGTGCCAGCAGCTCGGGGGGTGCTAACTATGGCTACACCTTC
>TRBV5-4|TRBD2|TRBJ2-5|NA
CASSRAGGRVETQYF
TGTGCCAGCAGCAGGGCGGGGGGCCGGGTAGAGACCCAGTACTTC
>TRBV28|NA|TRBJ2-3|NA
CASSLLGADTQYF
TGTGCCAGCAGTCTCTTGGGGGCGGATACGCAGTATTTT
>TRBV5-1|NA|TRBJ1-5|NA
CASRVAENQPQHF
TGCGCCAGCAGAGTGGCAGAAAATCAGCCCCAGCATTTT
>TRBV10-3|TRBD1|TRBJ1-1|NA
CAISPGQLDTEAFF
TGTGCCATCAGTCCGGGACAGCTGGACACTGAAGCTTTCTTT
>TRBV28|NA|TRBJ1-2|NA
CARGGERHGYTF
TGTGCCCGGGGGGGGGAAAGGCATGGCTACACCTTC
>TRBV5-1|NA|TRBJ1-1|NA
CASSLSQGANTEAFF
TGCGCCAGCAGCCTCAGCCAAGGGGCGAACACTGAAGCTTTCTTT
>TRBV30|TRBD1|TRBJ1-4|NA
CAWSALGTGRDEKLFF
TGTGCCTGGAGTGCCCTTGGGACAGGCAGGGATGAAAAACTGTTTTTT
>TRBV29-1|NA|TRBJ1-1|NA
CSVDNRLNTEAFF
TGCAGCGTTGATAATCGGTTGAACACTGAAGCTTTCTTT
>TRBV9|TRBD1|TRBJ2-7|NA
CASSPGQTLSYEQYF
TGTGCCAGCAGCCCGGGACAGACCTTATCCTACGAGCAGTACTTC
>TRBV7-2|TRBD1|TRBJ1-5|NA
CASRGQGIDQPQHF
TGTGCCAGCAGGGGACAGGGTATCGATCAGCCCCAGCATTTT
>TRBV6-5|NA|TRBJ2-2|NA
CASRLAAGELFF
TGTGCCAGCAGATTGGCGGCCGGGGAGCTGTTTTTT
>TRBV28|NA|TRBJ1-4|NA
CASSSSEGFQKLFF
TGTGCCAGCAGTTCTTCCGAGGGCTTTCAAAAACTGTTTTTT
>TRBV6-5|TRBD2|TRBJ2-2|NA
CASNPGTSTGELFF
TGTGCCAGCAACCCCGGGACTAGCACCGGGGAGCTGTTTTTT
>TRBV6-1|TRBD2|TRBJ2-2|NA
CASSDSGVRTGELFF
TGTGCCAGCAGTGACAGCGGGGTCCGCACCGGGGAGCTGTTTTTT
>TRBV6-1|NA|TRBJ2-2|NA
CASSELVADTGELFF
TGTGCCAGCAGTGAATTGGTGGCGGACACCGGGGAGCTGTTTTTT
>TRBV18|TRBD1|TRBJ2-1|NA
CASSPNTGTVNEQFF
TGTGCCAGCTCACCGAACACCGGGACAGTCAATGAGCAGTTCTTC
>TRBV4-2|NA|TRBJ2-7|NA
CASRRGGDTYEQYF
TGTGCCAGCAGGAGGGGGGGTGATACCTACGAGCAGTACTTC
>TRBV6-6|NA|TRBJ2-7|once
CASSYRAGDTYEQYF
TGTGCCAGCAGTTACCGAGCGGGCGATACCTACGAGCAGTACTTC
>TRBV7-9|NA|TRBJ1-4|NA
CASSLARRGETNEKLFF
TGTGCCAGCAGCTTAGCTAGGAGGGGCGAGACTAATGAAAAACTGTTTTTT
>TRBV28|NA|TRBJ1-1|NA
CALSGGGKENTEAFF
TGTGCTCTCTCTGGGGGAGGGAAGGAGAACACTGAAGCTTTCTTT
>TRBV6-6|TRBD1|TRBJ1-2|NA
CASSSGQGVGGYTF
TGTGCCAGCAGTTCGGGACAGGGGGTTGGCGGCTACACCTTC
>TRBV19|TRBD1|TRBJ1-6|NA
CASRNGQGGSPLHF
TGTGCCAGTAGAAACGGACAGGGGGGTTCACCCCTCCACTTT
>TRBV5-6|NA|TRBJ1-3|NA
CASSLGRAGNTIYF
TGTGCCAGCAGCTTGGGCAGGGCTGGAAACACCATATATTTT
>TRBV19|TRBD1|TRBJ1-1|NA
CASRGQAYTEAFF
TGTGCCAGTAGGGGACAGGCGTACACTGAAGCTTTCTTT
>TRBV7-6|NA|TRBJ2-1|few
CASSVGQVAWNEQFF
TGTGCCAGCAGTGTGGGGCAGGTAGCATGGAATGAGCAGTTCTTC
>TRBV18|TRBD2|TRBJ2-4|NA
CASSPALAGGLGNIQYF
TGTGCCAGCTCACCCGCACTAGCGGGGGGGCTGGGGAACATTCAGTACTTC
>TRBV27|TRBD1|TRBJ1-2|NA
CASSPQGYYGYTF
TGTGCCAGCAGTCCACAGGGGTACTATGGCTACACCTTC
>TRBV21-1|NA|TRBJ2-7|NA
CASNLRDRGVGYEQYF
TGTGCCAGCAATCTTCGGGACAGGGGAGTCGGCTACGAGCAGTACTTC
>TRBV2|NA|TRBJ2-7|NA
CASSQSNEQYF
TGTGCCAGCAGTCAATCCAACGAGCAGTACTTC
>TRBV10-2|NA|TRBJ2-7|few
CASSESGGPSSYEQYF
TGCGCCAGCAGTGAGTCTGGGGGCCCGAGCTCCTACGAGCAGTACTTC
>TRBV28|TRBD1|TRBJ1-4|NA
CASSLSGAGGTNEKLFF
TGTGCCAGCAGTTTATCGGGCGCAGGGGGGACTAATGAAAAACTGTTTTTT
>TRBV19|NA|TRBJ2-1|NA
CASGTPPYNEQFF
TGTGCCAGCGGGACTCCCCCCTACAATGAGCAGTTCTTC
>TRBV29-1|NA|TRBJ1-6|NA
CSVGRTANSPLHF
TGCAGCGTTGGCCGGACAGCCAATTCACCCCTCCACTTT
>TRBV2|NA|TRBJ2-1|NA
CATASGNEQFF
TGTGCCACCGCCTCGGGCAATGAGCAGTTCTTC
>TRBV4-1|NA|TRBJ2-1|NA
CASSQELLGQFF
TGCGCCAGCAGCCAAGAGTTGCTCGGGCAGTTCTTC
>TRBV18|TRBD1|TRBJ1-3|NA
CASSPGQGAENTIYF
TGTGCCAGCTCACCGGGACAGGGGGCGGAAAACACCATATATTTT
>TRBV18|TRBD1|TRBJ1-2|NA
CASSPRGLHGYTF
TGTGCCAGCTCACCGAGGGGGCTGCACGGCTACACCTTC
>TRBV7-2|TRBD1|TRBJ2-7|NA
CASSAGQGSLREQYF
TGTGCCAGCAGCGCGGGACAGGGGTCCCTTAGGGAGCAGTACTTC
>TRBV18|NA|TRBJ1-1|NA
CASSALTPNTEAFF
TGTGCCAGCTCCGCCCTGACACCGAACACTGAAGCTTTCTTT
>TRBV7-8|NA|TRBJ2-7|NA
CASSLNIHEQYF
TGTGCCAGCAGCTTAAACATCCACGAGCAGTACTTC
>TRBV28|TRBD1|TRBJ1-3|NA
CASGTGGRSGNTIYF
TGTGCCAGCGGAACAGGGGGCCGGTCTGGAAACACCATATATTTT
>TRBV24-1|TRBD1|TRBJ1-2|NA
CATSVWGQANSLYGYGYTF
TGTGCCACCAGTGTCTGGGGACAGGCCAATTCATTATATGGCTATGGCTACACCTTC
>TRBV9|TRBD2|TRBJ2-4|NA
CASSVGSGESSKNIQYF
TGTGCCAGCAGCGTAGGAAGCGGGGAAAGTTCCAAAAACATTCAGTACTTC
>TRBV7-2|NA|TRBJ1-1|few
CASSLALVEAFF
TGTGCCAGCAGCTTGGCCCTTGTGGAAGCTTTCTTT
>TRBV18|NA|TRBJ1-1|few
CASSPGGGYTEAFF
TGTGCCAGCTCACCCGGGGGTGGGTACACTGAAGCTTTCTTT
>TRBV10-3|NA|TRBJ1-2|NA
CAISESSGGHGYTF
TGTGCCATCAGTGAGTCCTCCGGGGGGCATGGCTACACCTTC